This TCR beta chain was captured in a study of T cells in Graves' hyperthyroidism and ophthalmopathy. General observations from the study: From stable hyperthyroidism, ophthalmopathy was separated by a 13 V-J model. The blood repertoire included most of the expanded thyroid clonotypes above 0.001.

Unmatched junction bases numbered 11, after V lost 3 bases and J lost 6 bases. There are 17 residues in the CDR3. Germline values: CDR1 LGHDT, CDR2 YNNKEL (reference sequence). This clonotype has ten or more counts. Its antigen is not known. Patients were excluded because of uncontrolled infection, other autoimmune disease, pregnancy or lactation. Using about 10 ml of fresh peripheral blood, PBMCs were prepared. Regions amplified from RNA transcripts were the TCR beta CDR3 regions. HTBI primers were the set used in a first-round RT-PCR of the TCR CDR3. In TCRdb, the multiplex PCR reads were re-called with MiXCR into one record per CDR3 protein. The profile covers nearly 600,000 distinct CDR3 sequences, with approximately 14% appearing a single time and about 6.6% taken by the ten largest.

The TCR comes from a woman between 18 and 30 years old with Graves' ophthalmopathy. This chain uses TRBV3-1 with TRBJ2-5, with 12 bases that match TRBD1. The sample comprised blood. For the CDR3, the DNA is TGTGCCAGCAGCCAGGAAACCGGGACAGGGGGCTTGAAGACCCAGTACTTC. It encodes CASSQETGTGGLKTQYF.